The clone carrying this T cell receptor beta chain was recorded only once. The protocol was immunoSEQ multiplex PCR, while the TCRdb copy is restricted to in-frame clones and leaves out a portion. The repertoire holds under 200,000 clones, with 88% as singletons. This sample stems from a study of blood T cell repertoires in COVID-19. Germline values: CDR1 LNHDA, CDR2 SQIVND (reference sequence). Trimming at V came to 3 bases and at J to 0 bases, leaving 8 bases not matched to a gene. The CDR3 has 18 residues. The sequence came from a man aged 35 to 55 with active or convalescent COVID-19. The sequencing input was peripheral blood. This sequence joins TRBV19 and TRBJ2-1; 10 positions agree with TRBD2. The CDR3: CASSMASGGESSYNEQFF. CDR3 in DNA: TGTGCCAGTAGTATGGCGAGCGGGGGGGAGAGCTCCTACAATGAGCAGTTCTTC.